Following are 32 T cell receptor beta chains from one sample sequenced in a study of memory CD4+ T cells and cytomegalovirus serostatus. This table comes from immunoSEQ multiplex PCR, and its TCRdb copy is limited to in-frame clones, with some not included. The profile shows about 61,000 clones, roughly 80% of them singletons. Single viable CD3+CD4+CD8-CD45RO+ cells were sorted as the memory CD4+ T cells. The sequencing input was memory CD4+ T cells from blood. The receptors stem from an adult in good health and CMV-seronegative.

The V call is TRBV6-1, the J call TRBJ1-1, with D hard to call. The CDR3 is 13 residues long. The germline V gene has CDR1 MNHNS and CDR2 SASEGT. V shed 8 bases and J shed 0 bases, with 10 bases lying between them. This CDR3 reads CASAQEMNTEAFF. The CDR3 coding sequence is TGTGCCAGCGCTCAGGAGATGAACACTGAAGCTTTCTTT.

V gene TRBV5-1 combines with J gene TRBJ2-1, with TRBD1 identical over 11 bases. Germline assignment: CDR1 SGHRS and CDR2 YFSETQ. V lost 4 bases, J lost 2 bases, and 5 bases stayed unmatched. CDR3 length: 16 residues. The CDR3 DNA sequence: TGCGCCAGCAGCCCAGGGACAGGGGGACCCTACAATGAGCAGTTCTTC. Its translation is CASSPGTGGPYNEQFF.

The chain uses TRBV20-1 and TRBJ2-5; no definite D call. Germline-derived CDR1 and CDR2 are DFQATT and SNEGSKA (reference sequence). Trimming stripped 3 bases from V and 5 bases from J, with 7 bases between. The CDR3 totals 11 residues. CDR3 sequence reads: CSARKGETQYF. The CDR3 nucleotides read TGCAGTGCTAGGAAAGGGGAGACCCAGTACTTC.

The chain employs TRBV4-1 and TRBJ2-3; TRBD2 matches 12 bases. V shed 0 bases and J 6 bases; nucleotides not matched to a gene: 7. Germline CDR1 and CDR2: MGHRA and YSYEKL. This CDR3 has 17 residues. For the CDR3, the DNA is TGCGCCAGCAGCCAAGATTACCTAGCGGGAGGGCGTGATACGCAGTATTTT. Amino acid sequence: CASSQDYLAGGRDTQYF.

This clone has only one observation. The chain recombines TRBV6-5 with TRBJ2-3; a weak D match, TRBD1 (5 bases). This CDR3 region has 15 residues. Germline lookup yields CDR1 MNHEY and CDR2 SVGAGI. Trimming pared 5 bases from V and 4 bases from J, leaving 16 bases between. Here the CDR3 DNA reads TGTGCCAGCAGTCGGTGGGGCAACAATCCAGATACGCAGTATTTT. Protein: CASSRWGNNPDTQYF.

The genes are TRBV4-1 and TRBJ2-6; no clear D. Germline values: CDR1 MGHRA, CDR2 YSYEKL. Trimming took 2 bases from V and 1 from J, leaving 6 bases between them. This CDR3 has 15 amino acids. The CDR3 bases are TGCGCCAGCAGCCAAACTGAATCTGGGGCCAACGTCCTGACTTTC. Its protein is CASSQTESGANVLTF.

The CDR3 DNA reads as TGTGCCAGCAGCTTTGGGCAGGGGGGTCAGCCCCAGCATTTT. Its protein product is CASSFGQGGQPQHF. J is TRBJ1-5 and V is TRBV5-6; 7 nucleotides line up with TRBD1. The J segment lost 6 bases and the V segment lost 2 bases, leaving 5 bases of the junction unmatched. This CDR3 has 14 residues. Germline assignment: CDR1 SGHDT and CDR2 YYEEEE.

The CDR3 DNA sequence: TGTGCCATCAGTGAGGGGAACTCCCACACTGAAGCTTTCTTT. As protein: CAISEGNSHTEAFF. The J gene is TRBJ1-1, the V gene TRBV10-3, with D unresolved. The germline gives CDR1 ENHRY, CDR2 SYGVKD. V dropped 2 bases and J dropped 3 bases, with 10 bases sitting between them. The CDR3 has 14 amino acids.

This clone turned up a few times. The chain is built from TRBV7-8 and TRBJ2-2; the match to TRBD1 covers 7 bases. With V trimmed by 5 bases and J by 7 bases, 10 bases remained unmatched. CDR1 SGHVS and CDR2 FQNEAQ come from the germline V gene. This CDR3 comprises 15 residues. The CDR3 loop reads CASSRQGKISGELFF. CDR3 sequence (DNA): TGTGCCAGCAGCCGACAGGGTAAAATCAGCGGGGAGCTGTTTTTT.

The chain is built from TRBV7-6 and TRBJ2-1; 11 bases line up with TRBD2. CDR1 and CDR2 from the germline V gene are SGHVS and FNYEAQ. The CDR3 length is 13 residues. The V and J ends lost 5 bases and 8 bases, in that order; junction bases with no gene match: 2. This chain's CDR3 is CASSRTSGHEQFF. In nucleotides, the CDR3 is TGTGCCAGCAGCAGGACTAGCGGGCATGAGCAGTTCTTC. Based on the CDR3 plus reference TRBV7-6 and TRBJ2-1, the full variable domain is GAGVSQSPRYKVTKRGQDVALRCDPISGHVSLYWYRQALGQGPEFLTYFNYEAQQDKSGLPNDRFSAERPEGSISTLTIQRTEQRDSAMYRCASSRTSGHEQFFGPGTRLTVL.

The rearrangement joins TRBV5-6 to TRBJ1-2; 9 bases are a match to TRBD1. This CDR3 region has 18 residues. Germline V gene data show CDR1 as SGHDT and CDR2 as YYEEEE. V lost 7 bases and J lost 1; bases outside the gene matches: 17. The CDR3 DNA sequence: TGTGCCAGCCTGAAGGGGGGGAGAACAGGGGGCTTTAACTATGGCTACACCTTC. Translated, it gives CASLKGGRTGGFNYGYTF.

V gene TRBV6-4 combines with J gene TRBJ2-1; 12 bases line up with TRBD2. The CDR3 length is 15 residues. Germline trimming cut 6 bases from V and 8 bases from J; bases unmatched to any gene: 8. Germline loops: CDR1 MRHNA, CDR2 SNTAGT. CDR3 bases: TGTGCCAGCAGCAGACTAGCGGGAGTCGGGGATGAGCAGTTCTTC. This sequence encodes CASSRLAGVGDEQFF.

The chain has TRBV28 and TRBJ2-4; no reliable D call. CDR3 length equals 15 residues. The germline V gene has CDR1 MDHEN and CDR2 SYDVKM. Trimming took 4 bases from V and 0 from J, leaving 10 bases between them. The CDR3 reads CASSSATEAKNIQYF. The CDR3 DNA reads as TGTGCCAGCAGTTCCGCGACTGAAGCCAAAAACATTCAGTACTTC. Combining the CDR3 with reference TRBV28 and TRBJ2-4 gives the whole variable domain DVKVTQSSRYLVKRTGEKVFLECVQDMDHENMFWYRQDPGLGLRLIYFSYDVKMKEKGDIPEGYSVSREKKERFSLILESASTNQTSMYLCASSSATEAKNIQYFGAGTRLSVL.

This chain connects TRBV28 to TRBJ2-3; the match to TRBD2 covers 9 bases. The CDR3 spans 16 residues. The germline CDR1 and CDR2 sequences are MDHEN and SYDVKM. With 2 bases clipped from V and 2 bases from J, the junction kept 5 bases outside the gene matches. The CDR3 DNA reads TGTGCCAGCAGTTTAGGGACTAGCAGGTCCACAGATACGCAGTATTTT. It yields the protein CASSLGTSRSTDTQYF.

This clone was picked up a small number of times. The genes are TRBV12-5 and TRBJ2-2; D is unresolved. Deletions cut 1 base from V and 6 bases from J, with 6 bases between. CDR1 is LGHNT and CDR2 is FRNRAP in the germline V gene. The CDR3 has 13 amino acids. In DNA, the CDR3 is TGTGCTAGTGGTTTGGAAGGTCCCGGGGAGCTGTTTTTT. It is translated as CASGLEGPGELFF.

The rearrangement joins TRBV28 to TRBJ1-4; 9 bases line up with TRBD1. The CDR3 has 16 amino acids. With V trimmed by 6 bases and J by 7 bases, 12 bases remained unmatched. Germline V gene data show CDR1 as MDHEN and CDR2 as SYDVKM. CDR3 in DNA: TGTGCCAGCAGCCCGACCTGGACAGGGGAGGGTGAAAAACTGTTTTTT. Translation: CASSPTWTGEGEKLFF.

This chain joins TRBV7-8 and TRBJ2-7; 10 bases map to TRBD2. V was clipped by 1 base and J by 5 bases; unmatched bases: 5. The CDR3 totals 15 residues. Per germline, CDR1 SGHVS and CDR2 FQNEAQ. The CDR3 loop reads CASSLELAGVNEQYF. Here the CDR3 DNA reads TGTGCCAGCAGCTTAGAGCTAGCGGGAGTGAACGAGCAGTACTTC.

The rearrangement joins TRBV28 to TRBJ1-2; no firm D call. V lost 7 bases and J lost 4, with 16 bases in between. Germline lookup yields CDR1 MDHEN and CDR2 SYDVKM. The CDR3 is 14 residues long. The CDR3 spells CASTLPGSLYGYTF. As DNA, the CDR3 is TGTGCCAGCACTCTCCCCGGCTCCCTCTATGGCTACACCTTC.

The V call is TRBV30, the J call TRBJ1-1; D is perhaps TRBD1 (5 bases). V was clipped by 0 bases and J by 5 bases, with 13 bases between them. Per germline, CDR1 GTSNPN and CDR2 SVGIG (reference sequence). This CDR3 comprises 14 residues. CDR3 coding DNA: TGTGCCTGGAGTGTACAGAGGGGATGGACTGAAGCTTTCTTT. The encoded protein is CAWSVQRGWTEAFF.

J is TRBJ1-2 and V is TRBV6-1; 9 bases align to TRBD1. The ends lost 4 bases at V and 0 bases at J; junction bases unmatched: 3. The CDR3 is made up of 15 amino acids. CDR1 is MNHNS and CDR2 is SASEGT in the germline V gene. The DNA for the CDR3 is TGTGCCAGCAGTGGGGGGACAGGGTCTAACTATGGCTACACCTTC. It yields the protein CASSGGTGSNYGYTF.

This clone was recorded once. The chain joins TRBV9 to TRBJ2-2; D is unclear. Trimming took off 0 bases at V and 7 bases at J, with 10 bases between the two ends. Germline V lookup: CDR1 SGDLS, CDR2 YYNGEE. This CDR3 is built from 14 residues. The CDR3 DNA reads as TGTGCCAGCAGCGTAGAAGGGCTCGTCGGGGAGCTGTTTTTT. Protein product: CASSVEGLVGELFF.

V usage is TRBV7-9 and J usage is TRBJ2-7; D assignment may be TRBD1 or TRBD2 (5 bases each). V was cut by 2 bases and J by 3 bases, with 11 bases left in between. The CDR3 extends over 14 amino acids. In germline, CDR1 is SEHNR, CDR2 FQNEAQ (reference sequence). CDR3 in amino acids: CASSLPGRSYEQYF. The CDR3 region has the DNA TGTGCCAGCAGCTTACCGGGACGGAGCTACGAGCAGTACTTC.

V usage is TRBV7-2 and J usage is TRBJ1-2; possibly TRBD1 for D (5 bases). The germline V gene has CDR1 SGHTA and CDR2 FQGNSA. The CDR3 runs 12 residues. V lost 7 bases and J 3 bases, leaving 9 bases between the germline ends. CDR3 sequence: CASTVGDYGYTF. DNA for the CDR3: TGTGCCAGCACCGTGGGGGACTATGGCTACACCTTC.

The chain joins TRBV6-1 to TRBJ2-7; weak D call: TRBD2 (6 bases). CDR1 MNHNS and CDR2 SASEGT come from the germline V gene. The CDR3 length is 13 residues. V was cut by 3 bases and J by 2 bases, with 8 bases left in between. CDR3 nucleotide sequence: TGTGCCAGCAGTGATACGGGAGCCTACGAGCAGTACTTC. Protein product: CASSDTGAYEQYF.

The chain employs TRBV6-5 and TRBJ2-5, with D tentatively TRBD2 (6 bases). Germline CDR1 and CDR2: MNHEY and SVGAGI. V gave up 6 bases and J gave up 5 bases, with 16 bases separating them. The CDR3 covers 14 residues. The CDR3 loop reads CASSRGSGWETQYF. The CDR3 coding sequence is TGTGCCAGCAGCCGTGGTAGCGGCTGGGAGACCCAGTACTTC.

The CDR3 sequence is CASSLEGGLSNTEAFF. The CDR3 nucleotides read TGTGCCAGCAGCTTGGAAGGGGGGTTATCGAACACTGAAGCTTTCTTT. The chain carries TRBV5-5 and TRBJ1-1; D may be TRBD1 (6 bases). The CDR3 has 16 residues. Germline lookup yields CDR1 SGHKS and CDR2 YYEKEE (reference sequence). Trimming took off 0 bases at V and 1 base at J, with 13 bases between the two ends.

The genes are TRBV11-2 and TRBJ2-7, with D tentatively TRBD1 or TRBD2 (5 bases each). Germline assignment: CDR1 SGHAT and CDR2 FQNNGV. V was shortened by 4 bases and J by 4 bases, with 17 bases between the two germline ends. The CDR3 contains 15 residues. The CDR3, as DNA: TGTGCCAGCAGCTCTGGGGGTCCCTTGGGTTACGAGCAGTACTTC. Protein: CASSSGGPLGYEQYF.

This chain joins TRBV6-6 and TRBJ1-3; 7 nucleotides line up with TRBD1. Germline V gene data show CDR1 as MNHNY and CDR2 as SVGAGI (reference sequence). CDR3 length: 16 amino acids. The V segment lost 0 bases and the J segment 0 bases; nucleotides outside the gene matches: 2. CDR3 nucleotide sequence: TGTGCCAGCAGTTACTCCCAGGGGGACTCTGGAAACACCATATATTTT. It translates to CASSYSQGDSGNTIYF.

This chain links TRBV5-1 with TRBJ2-7; D gene uncertain. The CDR3 covers 14 residues. Trimming removed 0 bases at V and 0 bases at J, with 7 bases between. Germline values: CDR1 SGHRS, CDR2 YFSETQ. CDR3 residues: CASSLEKTSYEQYF. In DNA form, the CDR3 reads TGCGCCAGCAGCTTGGAAAAGACCTCCTACGAGCAGTACTTC.

Here the CDR3 reads CASSGGKTENYGYTF. Written as DNA, the CDR3 is TGTGCCAGCTCAGGGGGGAAGACAGAGAACTATGGCTACACCTTC. The rearrangement links TRBV18 to TRBJ1-2, with D possibly being TRBD1 (5 bases). The CDR3 is made up of 15 amino acids. Deletions cut 5 bases from V and 2 bases from J, with 15 bases between. Germline V gene lookup returns CDR1 KGHSH and CDR2 LQKENI.

The chain is built from TRBV19 and TRBJ2-2, with D uncertain. This CDR3 contains 15 residues. From germline, CDR1 is LNHDA and CDR2 SQIVND (reference sequence). Trimming stripped 1 base from V and 7 bases from J, with 13 bases between. The CDR3 loop is CASSIGLTTGGELFF. CDR3 DNA: TGTGCCAGTAGTATAGGCCTAACAACGGGCGGGGAGCTGTTTTTT.

The CDR3 sequence is CAWSVQAGANVLTF. The CDR3 bases are TGTGCCTGGAGTGTACAGGCTGGGGCCAACGTCCTGACTTTC. The V call is TRBV30, the J call TRBJ2-6, with D possibly being TRBD1 (5 bases). Germline V gene data show CDR1 as GTSNPN and CDR2 as SVGIG (reference sequence). This CDR3 spans 14 amino acids. Trimming shortened V by 0 bases and J by 2 bases, and 5 bases separated the two germline ends.